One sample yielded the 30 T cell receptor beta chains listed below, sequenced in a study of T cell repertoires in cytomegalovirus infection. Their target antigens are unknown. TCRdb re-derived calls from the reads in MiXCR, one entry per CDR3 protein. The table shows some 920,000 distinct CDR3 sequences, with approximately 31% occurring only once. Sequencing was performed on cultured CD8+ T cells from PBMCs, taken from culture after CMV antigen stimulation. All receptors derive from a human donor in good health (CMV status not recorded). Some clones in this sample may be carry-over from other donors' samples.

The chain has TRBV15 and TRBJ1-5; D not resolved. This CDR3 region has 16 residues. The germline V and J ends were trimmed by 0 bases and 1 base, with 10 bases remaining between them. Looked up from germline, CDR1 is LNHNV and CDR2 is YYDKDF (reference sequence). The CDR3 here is CATSRDSVGSNQPQHF. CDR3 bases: TGTGCCACCAGCAGAGATAGTGTTGGAAGCAATCAGCCCCAGCATTTT.

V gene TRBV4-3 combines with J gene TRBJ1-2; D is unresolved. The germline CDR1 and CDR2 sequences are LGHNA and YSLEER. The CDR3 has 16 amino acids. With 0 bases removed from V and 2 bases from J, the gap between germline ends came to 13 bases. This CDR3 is CASSQDVASPNYGYTF. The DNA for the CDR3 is TGCGCCAGCAGCCAAGATGTAGCCAGCCCAAACTATGGCTACACCTTC.

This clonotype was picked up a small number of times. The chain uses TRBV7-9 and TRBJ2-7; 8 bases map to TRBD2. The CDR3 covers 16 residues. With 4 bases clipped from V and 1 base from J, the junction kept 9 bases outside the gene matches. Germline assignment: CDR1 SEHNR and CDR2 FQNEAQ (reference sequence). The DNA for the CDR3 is TGTGCCAGCAGCTCGGAAGCGGGACTAGTTTCCTACGAGCAGTACTTC. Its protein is CASSSEAGLVSYEQYF.

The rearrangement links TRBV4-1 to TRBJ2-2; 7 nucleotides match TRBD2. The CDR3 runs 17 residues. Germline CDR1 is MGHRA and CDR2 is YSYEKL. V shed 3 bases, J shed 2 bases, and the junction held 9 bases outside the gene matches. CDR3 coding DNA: TGCGCCAGCAGCCACCCCTCAGCGGGGAGAAACACCGGGGAGCTGTTTTTT. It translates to CASSHPSAGRNTGELFF.

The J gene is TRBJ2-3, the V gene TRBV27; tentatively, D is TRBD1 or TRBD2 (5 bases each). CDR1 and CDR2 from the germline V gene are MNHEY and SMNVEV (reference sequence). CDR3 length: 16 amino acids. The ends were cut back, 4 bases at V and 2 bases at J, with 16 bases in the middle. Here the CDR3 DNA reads TGTGCCAGCAGTTCCCCCGGGGCAGGGAACACAGATACGCAGTATTTT. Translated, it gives CASSSPGAGNTDTQYF.

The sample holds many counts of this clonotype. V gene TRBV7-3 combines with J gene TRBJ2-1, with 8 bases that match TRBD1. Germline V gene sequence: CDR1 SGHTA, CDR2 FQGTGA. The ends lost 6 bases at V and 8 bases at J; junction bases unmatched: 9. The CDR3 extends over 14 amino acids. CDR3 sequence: CASSGDRGIDEQFF. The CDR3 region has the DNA TGTGCCAGCAGTGGCGACAGGGGAATAGATGAGCAGTTCTTC.

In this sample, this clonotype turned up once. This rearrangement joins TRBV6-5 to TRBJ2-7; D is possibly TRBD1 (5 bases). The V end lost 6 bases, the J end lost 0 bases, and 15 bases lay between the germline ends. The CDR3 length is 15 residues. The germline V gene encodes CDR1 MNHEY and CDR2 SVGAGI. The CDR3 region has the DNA TGTGCCAGCAGCTCCGACGACAGCAGCTCCTACGAGCAGTACGTC. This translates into CASSSDDSSSYEQYV.

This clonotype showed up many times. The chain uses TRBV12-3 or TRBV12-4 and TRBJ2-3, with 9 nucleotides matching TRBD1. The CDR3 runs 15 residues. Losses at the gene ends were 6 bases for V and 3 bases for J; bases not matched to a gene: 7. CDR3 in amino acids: CASRRTGAITDTQYF. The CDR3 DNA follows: TGTGCCAGCAGACGGACAGGGGCTATAACAGATACGCAGTATTTT.

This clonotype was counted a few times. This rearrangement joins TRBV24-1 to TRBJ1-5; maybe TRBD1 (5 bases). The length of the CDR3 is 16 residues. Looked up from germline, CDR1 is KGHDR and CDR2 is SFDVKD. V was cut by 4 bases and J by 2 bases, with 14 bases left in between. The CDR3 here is CATSDSWGEGNQPQHF. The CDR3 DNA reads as TGTGCCACCAGTGACTCTTGGGGGGAGGGCAATCAGCCCCAGCATTTT.

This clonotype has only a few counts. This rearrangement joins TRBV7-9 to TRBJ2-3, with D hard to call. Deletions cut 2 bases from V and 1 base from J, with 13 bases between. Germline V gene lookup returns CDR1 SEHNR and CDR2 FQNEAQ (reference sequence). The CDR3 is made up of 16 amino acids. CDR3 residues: CASSLLGRTGTDTQYF. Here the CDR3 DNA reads TGTGCCAGCAGCTTACTCGGCCGTACGGGCACAGATACGCAGTATTTT.

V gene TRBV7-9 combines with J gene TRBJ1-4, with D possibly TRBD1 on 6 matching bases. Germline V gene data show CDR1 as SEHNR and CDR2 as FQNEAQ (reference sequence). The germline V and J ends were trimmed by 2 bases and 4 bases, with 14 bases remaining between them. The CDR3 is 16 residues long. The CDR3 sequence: CASSLTPQGRNEKLFF. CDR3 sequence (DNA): TGTGCCAGCAGCTTAACCCCACAGGGCCGTAATGAAAAACTGTTTTTT.

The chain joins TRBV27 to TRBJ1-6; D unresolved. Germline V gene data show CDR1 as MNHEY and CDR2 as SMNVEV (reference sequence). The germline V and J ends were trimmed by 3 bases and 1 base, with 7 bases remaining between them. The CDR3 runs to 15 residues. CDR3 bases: TGTGCCAGCAGTTTGCCGGGGTCCTATAATTCACCCCTCCACTTT. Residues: CASSLPGSYNSPLHF.

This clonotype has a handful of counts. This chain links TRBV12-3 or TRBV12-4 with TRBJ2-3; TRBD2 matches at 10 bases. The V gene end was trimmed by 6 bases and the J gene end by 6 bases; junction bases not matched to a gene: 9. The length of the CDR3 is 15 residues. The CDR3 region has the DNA TGTGCCAGCAGACCCGGACTAGCGGAGCTCGATACGCAGTATTTT. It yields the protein CASRPGLAELDTQYF.

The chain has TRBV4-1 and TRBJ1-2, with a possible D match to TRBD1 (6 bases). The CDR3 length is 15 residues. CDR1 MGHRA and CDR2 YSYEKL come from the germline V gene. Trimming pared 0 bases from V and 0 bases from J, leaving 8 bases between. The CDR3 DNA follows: TGCGCCAGCAGCCAAGACGACAGGACTAACTATGGCTACACCTTC. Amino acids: CASSQDDRTNYGYTF.

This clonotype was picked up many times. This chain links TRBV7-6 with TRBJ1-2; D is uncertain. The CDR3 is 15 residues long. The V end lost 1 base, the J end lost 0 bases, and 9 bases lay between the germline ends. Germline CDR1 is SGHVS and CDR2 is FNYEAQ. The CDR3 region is CASSLGSGANYGYTF. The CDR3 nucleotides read TGTGCCAGCAGCTTAGGATCAGGAGCTAACTATGGCTACACCTTC.

The CDR3 DNA sequence: TGTGCCAGCAGCCGCTGGCCAGGTGGGACCCATAATTCACCCCTCCACTTT. This encodes CASSRWPGGTHNSPLHF. The rearrangement links TRBV7-9 to TRBJ1-6; TRBD1 is a possible D gene (5 bases). This CDR3 comprises 17 residues. Germline values: CDR1 SEHNR, CDR2 FQNEAQ (reference sequence). V was clipped by 5 bases and J by 5 bases, with 19 bases between them.

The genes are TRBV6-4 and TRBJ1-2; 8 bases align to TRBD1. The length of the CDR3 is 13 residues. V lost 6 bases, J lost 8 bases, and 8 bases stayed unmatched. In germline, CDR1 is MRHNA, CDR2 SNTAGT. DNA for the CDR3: TGTGCCAGCAGCGCGACAGGGGAGGAGGGCTACACCTTC. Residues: CASSATGEEGYTF.

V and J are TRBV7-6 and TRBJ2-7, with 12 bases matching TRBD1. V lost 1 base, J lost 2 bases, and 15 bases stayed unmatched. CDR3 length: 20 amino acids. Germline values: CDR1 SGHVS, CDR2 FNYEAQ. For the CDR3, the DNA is TGTGCCAGCAGCTTAGTTGTAGCGGGGACAGGGGGCCCAGAACCCTACGAGCAGTACTTC. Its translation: CASSLVVAGTGGPEPYEQYF. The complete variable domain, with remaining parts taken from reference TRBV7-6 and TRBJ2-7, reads GAGVSQSPRYKVTKRGQDVALRCDPISGHVSLYWYRQALGQGPEFLTYFNYEAQQDKSGLPNDRFSAERPEGSISTLTIQRTEQRDSAMYRCASSLVVAGTGGPEPYEQYFGPGTRLTVT.

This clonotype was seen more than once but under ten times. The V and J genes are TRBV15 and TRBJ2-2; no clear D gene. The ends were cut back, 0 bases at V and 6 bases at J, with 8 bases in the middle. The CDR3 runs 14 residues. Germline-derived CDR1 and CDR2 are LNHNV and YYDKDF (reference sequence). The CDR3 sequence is CATSRERAPGELFF. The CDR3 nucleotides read TGTGCCACCAGCAGAGAAAGGGCTCCCGGGGAGCTGTTTTTT.

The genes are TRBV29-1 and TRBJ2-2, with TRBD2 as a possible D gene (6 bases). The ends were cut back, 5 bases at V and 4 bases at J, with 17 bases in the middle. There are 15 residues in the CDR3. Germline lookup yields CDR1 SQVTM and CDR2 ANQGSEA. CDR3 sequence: CSVREWGEGTGELFF. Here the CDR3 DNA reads TGCAGCGTTCGAGAGTGGGGGGAAGGCACCGGGGAGCTGTTTTTT.

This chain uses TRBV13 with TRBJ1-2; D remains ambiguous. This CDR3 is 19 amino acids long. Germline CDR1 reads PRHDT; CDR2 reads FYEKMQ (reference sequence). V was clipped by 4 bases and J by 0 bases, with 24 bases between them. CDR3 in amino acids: CASSSLEVFSRQPNYGYTF. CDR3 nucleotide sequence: TGTGCCAGCAGCTCCTTAGAGGTGTTCTCAAGACAACCTAACTATGGCTACACCTTC.

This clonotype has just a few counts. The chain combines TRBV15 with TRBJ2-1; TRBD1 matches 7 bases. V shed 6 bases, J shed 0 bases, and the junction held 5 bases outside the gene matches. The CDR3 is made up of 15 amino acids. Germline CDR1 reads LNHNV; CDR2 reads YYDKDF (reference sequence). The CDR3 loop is CATSTRQGSYNEQFF. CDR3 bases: TGTGCCACCAGTACAAGACAGGGCTCCTACAATGAGCAGTTCTTC. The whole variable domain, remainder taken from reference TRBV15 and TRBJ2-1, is DAMVIQNPRYQVTQFGKPVTLSCSQTLNHNVMYWYQQKSSQAPKLLFHYYDKDFNNEADTPDNFQSRRPNTSFCFLDIRSPGLGDTAMYLCATSTRQGSYNEQFFGPGTRLTVL.

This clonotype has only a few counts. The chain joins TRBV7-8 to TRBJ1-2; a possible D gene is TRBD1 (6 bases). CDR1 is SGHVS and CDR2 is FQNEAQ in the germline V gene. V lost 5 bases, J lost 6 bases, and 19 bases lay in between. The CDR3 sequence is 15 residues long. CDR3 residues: CASSPRTARPDGYTF. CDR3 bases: TGTGCCAGCAGCCCCCGGACAGCCCGACCTGATGGCTACACCTTC.

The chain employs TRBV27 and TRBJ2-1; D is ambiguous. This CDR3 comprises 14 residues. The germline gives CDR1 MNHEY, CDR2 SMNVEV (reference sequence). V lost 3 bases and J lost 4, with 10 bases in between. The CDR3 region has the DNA TGTGCCAGCAGTTTCTACACCTCATACAATGAGCAGTTCTTC. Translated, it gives CASSFYTSYNEQFF.

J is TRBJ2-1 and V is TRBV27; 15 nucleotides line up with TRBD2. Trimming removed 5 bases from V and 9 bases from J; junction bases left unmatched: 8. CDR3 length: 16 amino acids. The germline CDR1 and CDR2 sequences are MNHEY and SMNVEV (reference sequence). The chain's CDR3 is CASSPAGLAGGREQFF. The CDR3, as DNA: TGTGCCAGCAGTCCCGCGGGACTAGCGGGGGGCCGTGAGCAGTTCTTC.

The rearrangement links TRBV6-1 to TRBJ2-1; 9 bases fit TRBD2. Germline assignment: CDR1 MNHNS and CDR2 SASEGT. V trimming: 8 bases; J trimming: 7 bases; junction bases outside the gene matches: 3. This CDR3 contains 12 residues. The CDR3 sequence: CASLSGGNEQFF. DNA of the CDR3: TGTGCCAGCCTAAGCGGGGGGAATGAGCAGTTCTTC.

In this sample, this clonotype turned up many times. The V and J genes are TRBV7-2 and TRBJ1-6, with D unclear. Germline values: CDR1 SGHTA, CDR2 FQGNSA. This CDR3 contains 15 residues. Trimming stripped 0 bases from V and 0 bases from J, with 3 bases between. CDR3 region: CASSLASSYNSPLHF. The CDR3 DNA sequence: TGTGCCAGCAGCTTAGCCAGCTCCTATAATTCACCCCTCCACTTT.

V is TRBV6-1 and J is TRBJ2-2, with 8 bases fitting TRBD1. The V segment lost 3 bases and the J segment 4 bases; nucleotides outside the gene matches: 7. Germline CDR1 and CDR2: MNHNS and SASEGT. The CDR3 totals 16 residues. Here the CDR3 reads CASSDFDRGVTGELFF. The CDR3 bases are TGTGCCAGCAGTGACTTCGACAGGGGTGTCACCGGGGAGCTGTTTTTT.

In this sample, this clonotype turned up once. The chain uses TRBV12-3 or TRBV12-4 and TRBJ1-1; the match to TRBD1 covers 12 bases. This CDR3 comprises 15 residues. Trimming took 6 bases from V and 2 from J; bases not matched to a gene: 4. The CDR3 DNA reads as TGTGCCAGCAGACGGGGACAGGGGGCCAACACTGAAGCTTTCTTT. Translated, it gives CASRRGQGANTEAFF.

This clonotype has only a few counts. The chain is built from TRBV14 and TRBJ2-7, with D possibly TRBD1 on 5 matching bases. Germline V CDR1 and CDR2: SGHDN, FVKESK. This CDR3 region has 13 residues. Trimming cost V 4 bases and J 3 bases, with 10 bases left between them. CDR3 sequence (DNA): TGTGCCAGCAGCCGAACAGGAGACTACGAGCAGTACGTC. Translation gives CASSRTGDYEQYV.